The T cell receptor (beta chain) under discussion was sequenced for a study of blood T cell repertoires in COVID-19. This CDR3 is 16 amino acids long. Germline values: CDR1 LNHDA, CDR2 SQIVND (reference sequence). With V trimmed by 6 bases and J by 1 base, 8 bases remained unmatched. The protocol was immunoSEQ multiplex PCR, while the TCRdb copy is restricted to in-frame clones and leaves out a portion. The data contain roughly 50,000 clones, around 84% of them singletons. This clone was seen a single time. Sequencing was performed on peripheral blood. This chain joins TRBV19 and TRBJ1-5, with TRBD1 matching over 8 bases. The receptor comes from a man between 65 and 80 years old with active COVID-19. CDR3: CASSTRGLGSNQPQHF. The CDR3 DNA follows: TGTGCCAGTAGCACCAGGGGGCTTGGGAGCAATCAGCCCCAGCATTTT.